The 27 T cell receptor beta chains below all came from one sample that was sequenced in a study of blood T cell repertoires in COVID-19. Assay used: immunoSEQ multiplex PCR; TCRdb lists only in-frame clones, some missing. The table has around 80,000 clones, roughly 77% seen once. Sequencing was done on a sample of peripheral blood. The source is a man in his forties or fifties with active or convalescent COVID-19.

The rearrangement joins TRBV18 to TRBJ2-5; 8 positions agree with TRBD1. There are 14 residues in the CDR3. The trim removed 3 bases at V and 4 bases at J, leaving 4 bases unmatched. The germline CDR1 and CDR2 sequences are KGHSH and LQKENI. CDR3 loop: CASSPWQGAETQYF. The CDR3, as DNA: TGTGCCAGCTCACCCTGGCAGGGGGCAGAGACCCAGTACTTC.

This chain's CDR3 is CASIQTATDQPQHF. Written as DNA, the CDR3 is TGTGCCAGCATCCAGACAGCTACTGATCAGCCCCAGCATTTT. This chain links TRBV6-5 with TRBJ1-5; D is possibly TRBD1 (5 bases). This CDR3 is built from 14 residues. Trimming removed 7 bases at V and 5 bases at J, with 15 bases between. Per the germline V gene, CDR1 is MNHEY and CDR2 is SVGAGI.

This sequence joins TRBV9 and TRBJ2-6; 7 nucleotides match TRBD2. The CDR3 has 18 residues. Trimming cost V 0 bases and J 0 bases; bases outside gene matches: 6. The germline CDR1 and CDR2 sequences are SGDLS and YYNGEE. The CDR3 loop is CASSVAAGVRSGANVLTF. DNA of the CDR3: TGTGCCAGCAGCGTAGCTGCGGGGGTACGCTCTGGGGCCAACGTCCTGACTTTC.

The genes are TRBV28 and TRBJ2-3, with D maybe TRBD2 (6 bases). The CDR3 spans 15 residues. Germline V gives CDR1 MDHEN, CDR2 SYDVKM. V was cut by 6 bases and J by 0 bases, with 13 bases left in between. The CDR3 region has the DNA TGTGCCAGCAGCCCTAGACTAGGAAGCACAGATACGCAGTATTTT. It specifies CASSPRLGSTDTQYF.

In nucleotides, the CDR3 is TGTGCCAGCAGCTCAGGGCGATCGTATAATTCACCCCTCCACTTT. Residues: CASSSGRSYNSPLHF. The J gene is TRBJ1-6, the V gene TRBV7-2, with D maybe TRBD1 (5 bases). V was shortened by 4 bases and J by 4 bases, with 11 bases between the two germline ends. The germline CDR1 and CDR2 sequences are SGHTA and FQGNSA. This CDR3 has 15 amino acids.

This chain links TRBV3-1 (or the pseudogene TRBV3-2) with TRBJ2-2; 7 nucleotides align to TRBD2. Germline loops: CDR1 LGHDT, CDR2 YNNKEL (reference sequence). This CDR3 is 14 amino acids long. V gave up 4 bases and J gave up 4 bases; unmatched junction bases: 3. This CDR3 is CASSLGLVTGELFF. CDR3 in DNA: TGTGCCAGCAGCCTCGGACTAGTCACCGGGGAGCTGTTTTTT.

V is TRBV30 and J is TRBJ1-2; 7 bases line up with TRBD1. Germline CDR1 reads GTSNPN; CDR2 reads SVGIG (reference sequence). There are 12 residues in the CDR3. V dropped 2 bases and J dropped 7; count of bases not matched to a gene: 4. CDR3 region: CAWSLGQFGYTF. The CDR3 DNA sequence: TGTGCCTGGAGTCTGGGACAGTTTGGCTACACCTTC. Complete variable domain (other parts from reference TRBV30 and TRBJ1-2): SQTIHQWPATLVQPVGSPLSLECTVEGTSNPNLYWYRQAAGRGLQLLFYSVGIGQISSEVPQNLSASRPQDRQFILSSKKLLLSDSGFYLCAWSLGQFGYTFGSGTRLTVV.

This chain joins TRBV9 and TRBJ2-5, with a possible D match to TRBD1 (6 bases). The CDR3 is 14 residues long. The ends were cut back, 2 bases at V and 1 base at J, with 9 bases in the middle. Germline CDR1 is SGDLS and CDR2 is YYNGEE. Here the CDR3 DNA reads TGTGCCAGCAGCGTGTCGACAGGCCAAGAGACCCAGTACTTC. This sequence encodes CASSVSTGQETQYF.

The chain recombines TRBV27 with TRBJ2-7; 12 bases agree with TRBD1. The V gene's germline CDR1 is MNHEY and CDR2 SMNVEV (reference sequence). Trimming at V came to 4 bases and at J to 7 bases, leaving 8 bases not matched to a gene. The CDR3 spans 15 residues. The DNA of the CDR3 is TGTGCCAGCAGTTCTCCGGGACAGGGGGCGGGTGAGCAGTACTTC. It is translated as CASSSPGQGAGEQYF.

This clone was recorded many times. The V call is TRBV6-4, the J call TRBJ1-5, with no clear D. Germline-derived CDR1 and CDR2 are MRHNA and SNTAGT. The CDR3 length is 15 residues. Trimming cost V 3 bases and J 2 bases, with 11 bases left between them. The CDR3 here is CASSEEGGGNQPQHF. DNA for the CDR3: TGTGCCAGCAGTGAGGAGGGTGGAGGCAATCAGCCCCAGCATTTT.

The chain uses TRBV4-1 and TRBJ1-2, with TRBD1 as a possible D gene (5 bases). CDR1 and CDR2 from the germline V gene are MGHRA and YSYEKL. Deletions cut 2 bases from V and 5 bases from J, with 21 bases between. This CDR3 has 17 residues. The CDR3: CASSQSVPRDLDYGYTF. Here the CDR3 DNA reads TGCGCCAGCAGCCAAAGCGTGCCCCGGGACTTAGATTATGGCTACACCTTC.

V is TRBV2 and J is TRBJ1-2, with unresolved D. V lost 1 base and J 0 bases, leaving 6 bases between the germline ends. This CDR3 spans 14 amino acids. Per germline, CDR1 SNHLY and CDR2 FYNNEI. The CDR3 nucleotides read TGTGCCAGCAGTGAAGGACTCTCTAACTATGGCTACACCTTC. Its translation: CASSEGLSNYGYTF.

This sequence joins TRBV5-1 and TRBJ2-5, with 14 positions matching TRBD2. CDR1 is SGHRS, CDR2 YFSETQ, per germline. The CDR3 is made up of 15 amino acids. V shed 4 bases, J shed 6 bases, and the junction held 5 bases outside the gene matches. CDR3 sequence (DNA): TGCGCCAGCAGCCCGACTAGCGGGGGGGTGAAGACCCAGTACTTC. It translates to CASSPTSGGVKTQYF.

The rearrangement links TRBV6-1 to TRBJ1-1; maybe TRBD1 (5 bases). Between the trimmed V and J ends, which lost 0 bases and 4 bases, there was a span of 9 bases. The germline V gene encodes CDR1 MNHNS and CDR2 SASEGT. This CDR3 contains 14 residues. The CDR3 loop is CASSEAWQGTEAFF. The CDR3 coding sequence is TGTGCCAGCAGTGAAGCATGGCAGGGCACTGAAGCTTTCTTT.

A word on this clone: At one end the junction does not follow the germline gene, possibly because of a read error. The chain carries TRBV7-7 and TRBJ2-1; D may be TRBD2 (6 bases). The CDR3 contains 15 residues. Germline V gene data show CDR1 as SSHAT and CDR2 as FNYEAQ (reference sequence). CDR3 bases: TGTGCTAGCAGTCCCGGGACTTCGGTCTACAATGAGCAGTTCTTC. Translation: CASSPGTSVYNEQFF.

This clone was observed a few times. Here the CDR3 reads CASSHEGFSTDTQYF. CDR3 coding DNA: TGTGCCAGCAGCCACGAGGGATTCAGCACAGATACGCAGTATTTT. The V and J genes are TRBV11-2 and TRBJ2-3, with D possibly matching TRBD2 (5 bases). Trimming left V 5 bases short and J 0 bases short, with 12 bases between. The V gene's germline CDR1 is SGHAT and CDR2 FQNNGV. There are 15 residues in the CDR3. The variable domain in full, completed from reference TRBV11-2 and TRBJ2-3, reads EAGVAQSPRYKIIEKRQSVAFWCNPISGHATLYWYQQILGQGPKLLIQFQNNGVVDDSQLPKDRFSAERLKGVDSTLKIQPAKLEDSAVYLCASSHEGFSTDTQYFGPGTRLTVL.

In this sample, this clone turned up once. The chain recombines TRBV14 with TRBJ2-1; 9 positions match TRBD2. Germline CDR1 is SGHDN and CDR2 is FVKESK. V trimming: 3 bases; J trimming: 7 bases; junction bases outside the gene matches: 25. The CDR3 is 21 amino acids. The CDR3 sequence is CASSQIKMGTSPFSSANEQFF. CDR3 in DNA: TGTGCCAGCAGCCAGATCAAGATGGGGACTAGCCCCTTCTCCTCCGCTAATGAGCAGTTCTTC.

The V call is TRBV6-1, the J call TRBJ2-7; a possible D gene is TRBD2 (6 bases). The germline V and J ends were trimmed by 7 bases and 5 bases, with 12 bases remaining between them. Germline values: CDR1 MNHNS, CDR2 SASEGT. The CDR3 totals 12 residues. The CDR3 DNA sequence: TGTGCCAGCAAGCAGGAGGGTAACGAGCAGTACTTC. Protein sequence: CASKQEGNEQYF.

This clone came up once. This CDR3 is CASRAEAGNTIYF. CDR3 sequence (DNA): TGTGCCAGTAGGGCCGAGGCCGGAAACACCATATATTTT. V is TRBV19 and J is TRBJ1-3, with no clear D. This CDR3 is 13 amino acids long. Per germline, CDR1 LNHDA and CDR2 SQIVND (reference sequence). The germline V and J ends were trimmed by 6 bases and 4 bases, with 10 bases remaining between them.

The chain employs TRBV2 and TRBJ1-2, with TRBD1 identical over 8 bases. In germline, CDR1 is SNHLY, CDR2 FYNNEI. Trimming at V came to 9 bases and at J to 7 bases, leaving 4 bases not matched to a gene. The CDR3 consists of 11 residues. This CDR3 reads CARGQGGGYTF. In DNA form, the CDR3 reads TGTGCCAGAGGACAGGGAGGTGGCTACACCTTC.

In this sample, this clone turned up a few times. The V call is TRBV5-5, the J call TRBJ1-3, with unresolved D. This CDR3 region has 15 residues. Trimming took 4 bases from V and 0 from J, leaving 11 bases between them. Germline V gives CDR1 SGHKS, CDR2 YYEKEE (reference sequence). CDR3 nucleotides: TGTGCCAGCAGCCTGAACAATTACTCTGGAAACACCATATATTTT. Translated: CASSLNNYSGNTIYF.

V is TRBV12-5 and J is TRBJ1-1, with D unresolved. The V end was cut by 1 base, the J end by 8 bases, with 11 bases between. Germline CDR1 reads LGHNT; CDR2 reads FRNRAP. The CDR3 extends over 13 amino acids. Here the CDR3 DNA reads TGTGCTAGTGGTTTGGCCACGTACAGCGAAGCTTTCTTT. It codes for CASGLATYSEAFF. Full variable domain (missing parts from reference TRBV12-5 and TRBJ1-1): DARVTQTPRHKVTEMGQEVTMRCQPILGHNTVFWYRQTMMQGLELLAYFRNRAPLDDSGMPKDRFSAEMPDATLATLKIQPSEPRDSAVYFCASGLATYSEAFFGQGTRLTVV.

As regards this clone: At one of its ends the junction is not consistent with the germline gene, which may arise from a read error. The chain has TRBV5-6 and TRBJ2-4, with 9 bases matching TRBD2. Per germline, CDR1 SGHDT and CDR2 YYEEEE. The CDR3 has 13 residues. CDR3 coding DNA: TGTGCCAGCAGCACGCGACTGGGGACTAGCTATGGCTTC. Encoded protein: CASSTRLGTSYGF.

J is TRBJ1-2 and V is TRBV20-1; D is possibly TRBD1 (6 bases). V was pared by 3 bases and J by 1 base, with 9 bases between. Germline CDR1 DFQATT, CDR2 SNEGSKA (reference sequence). The CDR3 is made up of 13 amino acids. The CDR3 nucleotides are TGCAGTGCTAGTCAGGGGAATAACTATGGCTACACCTTC. As protein: CSASQGNNYGYTF.

V and J are TRBV18 and TRBJ1-2; perhaps TRBD1 as D (5 bases). Germline V gene lookup returns CDR1 KGHSH and CDR2 LQKENI. Trimming pared 0 bases from V and 6 bases from J, leaving 11 bases between. The CDR3 covers 14 residues. CDR3 DNA: TGTGCCAGCTCACCACCTGCAGGGATGGATGGCTACACCTTC. This gives the protein CASSPPAGMDGYTF.

Of note for this clone: Other DNA sequences in this specimen translate into the identical CDR3. CDR3 in DNA: TGTGCCAGCAGTTATAGGGGGCAGGAGACCCAGTACTTC. Amino acid sequence: CASSYRGQETQYF. V usage is TRBV27 and J usage is TRBJ2-5; 7 bases fit TRBD1. The CDR3 spans 13 residues. V trimming: 4 bases; J trimming: 5 bases; junction bases outside the gene matches: 4. Germline CDR1 MNHEY, CDR2 SMNVEV (reference sequence).

This clone was observed a few times. J is TRBJ1-1 and V is TRBV19; D is uncertain. CDR3 length equals 14 residues. Per the germline V gene, CDR1 is LNHDA and CDR2 is SQIVND (reference sequence). Trimming cost V 5 bases and J 5 bases, with 15 bases left between them. CDR3 nucleotides: TGTGCCAGTAGTCCCCGGGGAGGGCGGACTGAAGCTTTCTTT. This translates into CASSPRGGRTEAFF.